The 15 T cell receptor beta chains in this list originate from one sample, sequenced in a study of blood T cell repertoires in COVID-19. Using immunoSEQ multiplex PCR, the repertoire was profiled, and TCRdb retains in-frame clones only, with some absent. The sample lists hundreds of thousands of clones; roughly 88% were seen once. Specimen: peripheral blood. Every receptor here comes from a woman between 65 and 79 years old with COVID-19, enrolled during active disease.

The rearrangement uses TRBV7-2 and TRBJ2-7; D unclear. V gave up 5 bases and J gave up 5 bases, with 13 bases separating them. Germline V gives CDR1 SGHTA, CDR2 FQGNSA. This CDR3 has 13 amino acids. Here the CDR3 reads CASSVNAENEQYF. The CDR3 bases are TGTGCCAGCAGCGTCAATGCCGAGAACGAGCAGTACTTC.

This chain's CDR3 is CASSQVRATGELFF. The CDR3 DNA is TGCGCCAGCAGCCAAGTGCGGGCGACCGGGGAGCTGTTTTTT. V and J are TRBV4-1 and TRBJ2-2; tentatively, D is TRBD2 (5 bases). V was cut by 1 base and J by 5 bases, with 8 bases left in between. CDR1 and CDR2 from the germline V gene are MGHRA and YSYEKL. This CDR3 spans 14 amino acids.

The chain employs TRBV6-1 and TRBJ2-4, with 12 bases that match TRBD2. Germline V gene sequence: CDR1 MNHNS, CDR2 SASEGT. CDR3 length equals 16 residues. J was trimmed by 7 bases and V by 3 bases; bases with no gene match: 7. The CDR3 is CASSDPSGRARNIQYF. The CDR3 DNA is TGTGCCAGCAGTGACCCTAGCGGGAGGGCCCGGAACATTCAGTACTTC.

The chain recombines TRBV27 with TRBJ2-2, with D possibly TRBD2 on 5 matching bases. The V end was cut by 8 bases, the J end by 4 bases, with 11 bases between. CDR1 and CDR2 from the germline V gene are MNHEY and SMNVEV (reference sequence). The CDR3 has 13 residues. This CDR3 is CASGREGTGELFF. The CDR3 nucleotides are TGTGCCAGCGGTCGGGAAGGCACCGGGGAGCTGTTTTTT.

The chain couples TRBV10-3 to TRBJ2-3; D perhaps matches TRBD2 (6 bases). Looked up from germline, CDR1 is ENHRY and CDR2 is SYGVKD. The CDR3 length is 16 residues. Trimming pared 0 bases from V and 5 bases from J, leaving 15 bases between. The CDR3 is CAISESVGVGGDTQYF. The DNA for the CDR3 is TGTGCCATCAGTGAGTCTGTGGGAGTGGGAGGAGATACGCAGTATTTT.

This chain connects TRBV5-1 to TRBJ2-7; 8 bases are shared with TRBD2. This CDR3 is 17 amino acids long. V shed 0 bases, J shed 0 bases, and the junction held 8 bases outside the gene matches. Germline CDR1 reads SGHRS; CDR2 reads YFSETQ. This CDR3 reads CASSLGAQREYSYEQYF. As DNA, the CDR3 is TGCGCCAGCAGCTTGGGTGCGCAGCGGGAGTACTCCTACGAGCAGTACTTC.

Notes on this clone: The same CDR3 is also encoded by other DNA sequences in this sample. The CDR3 loop is CASSLAGEQFF. CDR3 DNA sequence: TGTGCCAGCAGCCTAGCGGGTGAGCAGTTCTTC. The chain uses TRBV7-3 and TRBJ2-1, with 8 bases matching TRBD2. Losses at the gene ends were 5 bases for V and 9 bases for J; bases not matched to a gene: 0. Germline V gene data show CDR1 as SGHTA and CDR2 as FQGTGA. The CDR3 covers 11 residues.

CDR3 DNA sequence: TGTGCCACCAGCAGAGAAATTACAGGTCCGCTCTCCTACGAGCAGTACTTC. It specifies CATSREITGPLSYEQYF. The chain combines TRBV15 with TRBJ2-7, with a tentative D call TRBD1 (5 bases). CDR1 and CDR2 (germline): LNHNV, YYDKDF (reference sequence). The CDR3 has 17 residues. Trimming shortened V by 0 bases and J by 0 bases, and 15 bases separated the two germline ends.

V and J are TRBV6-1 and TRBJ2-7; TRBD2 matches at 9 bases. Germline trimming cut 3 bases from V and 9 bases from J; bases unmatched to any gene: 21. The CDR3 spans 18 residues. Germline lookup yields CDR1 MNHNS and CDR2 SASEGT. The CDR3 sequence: CASSETSGTTFKFAVQYF. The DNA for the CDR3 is TGTGCCAGCAGTGAGACTAGCGGAACTACGTTTAAGTTCGCTGTGCAGTACTTC.

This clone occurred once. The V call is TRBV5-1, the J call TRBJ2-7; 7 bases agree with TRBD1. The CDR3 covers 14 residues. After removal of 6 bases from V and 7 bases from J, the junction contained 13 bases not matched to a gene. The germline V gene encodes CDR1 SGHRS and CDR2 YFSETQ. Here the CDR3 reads CASTPQGSSWEQYF. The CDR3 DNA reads TGCGCCAGCACCCCACAGGGGTCTTCTTGGGAGCAGTACTTC.

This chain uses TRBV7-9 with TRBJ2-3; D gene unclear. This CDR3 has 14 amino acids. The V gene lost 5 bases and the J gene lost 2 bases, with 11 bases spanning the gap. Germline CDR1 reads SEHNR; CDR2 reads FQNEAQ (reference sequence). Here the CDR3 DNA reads TGTGCCAGCAGCCCCCGGCGGCTCACAGATACGCAGTATTTT. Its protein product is CASSPRRLTDTQYF.

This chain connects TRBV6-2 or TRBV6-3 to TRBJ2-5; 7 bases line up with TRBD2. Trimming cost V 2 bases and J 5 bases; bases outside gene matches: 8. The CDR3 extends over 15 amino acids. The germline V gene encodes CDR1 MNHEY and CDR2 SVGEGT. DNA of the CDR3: TGTGCCAGCAGTTACGGGGCGGGAGTTCGGGAGACCCAGTACTTC. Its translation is CASSYGAGVRETQYF.

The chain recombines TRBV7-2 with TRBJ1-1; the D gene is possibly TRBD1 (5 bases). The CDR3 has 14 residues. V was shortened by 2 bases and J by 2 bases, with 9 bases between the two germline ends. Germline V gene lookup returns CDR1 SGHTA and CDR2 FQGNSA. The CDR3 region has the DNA TGTGCCAGCAGCTTACAGGGTATTAACACTGAAGCTTTCTTT. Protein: CASSLQGINTEAFF.

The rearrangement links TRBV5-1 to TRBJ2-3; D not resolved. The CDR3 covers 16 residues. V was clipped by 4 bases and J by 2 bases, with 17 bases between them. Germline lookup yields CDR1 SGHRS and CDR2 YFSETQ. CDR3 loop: CASSRSTEPLTDTQYF. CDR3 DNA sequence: TGCGCCAGCAGCCGAAGTACCGAGCCCCTCACAGATACGCAGTATTTT.

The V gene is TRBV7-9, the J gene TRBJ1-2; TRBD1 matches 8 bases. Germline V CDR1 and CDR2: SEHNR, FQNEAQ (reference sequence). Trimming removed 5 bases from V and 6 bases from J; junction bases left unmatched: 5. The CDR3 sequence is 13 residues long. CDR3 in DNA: TGTGCCAGCAGCCCAACAGGGGGAAATGGCTACACCTTC. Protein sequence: CASSPTGGNGYTF.